The sequence of this T cell receptor (beta chain) was determined in a study of CD4 T cells in relation to SARS-CoV-2 and coronaviruses. Libraries were prepared by immunoSEQ multiplex PCR; TCRdb keeps only in-frame clonotypes and omits some of them. This table holds tens of thousands of clones, more than 60% found once. A word on this clone: Its specificity is not known.

CD4+ T cells from unexposed donors were obtained before the COVID-19 pandemic (2011-2018). CD4+ T cells were isolated from the cells after more than nine days of culture. Germline values: CDR1 SGHRS, CDR2 YFSETQ. The CDR3 loop spans 13 amino acids. V shed 0 bases and J shed 7 bases, with 7 bases lying between them. The sample was CD4+ T cells from PBMCs, cultured in vitro. The receptor was isolated from a human donor in good health. This chain links TRBV5-1 with TRBJ1-4; possibly TRBD1 for D (5 bases). The CDR3 reads CASSLGQTEKLFF. In DNA form, the CDR3 reads TGCGCCAGCAGCTTGGGACAGACTGAAAAACTGTTTTTT.